The sequence of this T cell receptor (beta chain) was determined in a study of technical replicates of blood from a few donors. The CDR3 length is 16 residues. J gave up 2 bases and V 1 base, and 8 bases lay outside the gene matches. CDR1 is SQVTM, CDR2 ANQGSEA, per germline. Generated by immunoSEQ multiplex PCR, the TCRdb table keeps only in-frame clones and is missing some. Here the sample spans about 75,000 clones, approximately 89% being singletons. The TCR sequence derives from a human donor in good health. Some clones in this sample may be carry-over from other donors' samples. The J gene is TRBJ2-7, the V gene TRBV29-1, with 10 bases fitting TRBD2. Sequencing was carried out using PBMCs. Written as DNA, the CDR3 is TGCAGCGTTGAAGGGCTGATAGCGGGAGGCCCCTACGAGCAGTACTTC. It encodes CSVEGLIAGGPYEQYF.